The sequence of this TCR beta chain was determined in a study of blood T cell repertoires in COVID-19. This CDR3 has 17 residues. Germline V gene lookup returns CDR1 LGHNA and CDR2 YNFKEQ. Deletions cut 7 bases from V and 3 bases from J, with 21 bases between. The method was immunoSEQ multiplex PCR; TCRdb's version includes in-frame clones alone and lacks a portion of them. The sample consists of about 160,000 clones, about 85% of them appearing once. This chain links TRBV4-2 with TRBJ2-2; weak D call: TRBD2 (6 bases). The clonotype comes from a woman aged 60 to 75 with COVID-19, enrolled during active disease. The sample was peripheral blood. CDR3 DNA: TGTGCCAGCAACGATTTGTCTAGCGCGGGTTACACCGGGGAGCTGTTTTTT. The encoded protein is CASNDLSSAGYTGELFF.